These 5 T cell receptor beta chains were sequenced from one sample in a study of OX40 agonist ivuxolimab in advanced cancers. Produced via immunoSEQ multiplex PCR; TCRdb's table is partial and in-frame only. The sample consists of approximately 120,000 clones, roughly 92% of them appearing once. The specimen comprised CD4+ or CD8+ T cells sorted from blood, sampled in a trial of the OX40 agonist ivuxolimab. The receptors stem from an adult with an advanced solid tumor such as melanoma, head and neck, liver or kidney cancer.

CDR3 in amino acids: CASSLARQGGTNEQFF. The CDR3 DNA reads as TGCGCCAGCAGCTTGGCCCGGCAGGGGGGAACCAATGAGCAGTTCTTC. The V gene is TRBV5-1, the J gene TRBJ2-1, with D maybe TRBD1 (7 bases). The CDR3 spans 16 residues. Trimming left V 0 bases short and J 6 bases short, with 16 bases between. Germline values: CDR1 SGHRS, CDR2 YFSETQ.

This rearrangement joins TRBV7-3 to TRBJ2-1, with 13 bases aligning to TRBD2. The CDR3 extends over 19 amino acids. The germline gives CDR1 SGHTA, CDR2 FQGTGA. V dropped 3 bases and J dropped 2; count of bases not matched to a gene: 10. The CDR3 reads CASSLAGTSGIGTYNEQFF. In DNA, the CDR3 is TGTGCCAGCAGCTTGGCCGGGACTAGCGGGATCGGAACCTACAATGAGCAGTTCTTC.

The table lists this clone with a count of one. The gene calls are TRBV18 and TRBJ1-3; D remains ambiguous. The V gene's germline CDR1 is KGHSH and CDR2 LQKENI. The V gene lost 3 bases and the J gene lost 0 bases, with 9 bases spanning the gap. This CDR3 is built from 15 residues. CDR3: CASSPLDVSGNTIYF. CDR3 nucleotides: TGTGCCAGCTCACCCCTTGATGTCTCTGGAAACACCATATATTTT.

V usage is TRBV5-4 and J usage is TRBJ2-3, with 12 bases that match TRBD2. Germline values: CDR1 SGHNT, CDR2 YYREEE (reference sequence). The length of the CDR3 is 16 residues. J lost 0 bases, V lost 4 bases, and 3 bases had no gene match. CDR3 in amino acids: CASSLGTSGSTDTQYF. In nucleotides, the CDR3 is TGTGCCAGCAGCCTCGGGACTAGCGGGAGCACAGATACGCAGTATTTT.

The V gene is TRBV5-5, the J gene TRBJ2-7; D is tentatively TRBD1 or TRBD2 (5 bases each). CDR1 and CDR2 (germline): SGHKS, YYEKEE (reference sequence). The CDR3 is made up of 14 amino acids. V was shortened by 2 bases and J by 7 bases, with 16 bases between the two germline ends. The CDR3 reads CASSLYGTRGEQYF. CDR3 sequence (DNA): TGTGCCAGCAGCTTATATGGGACCCGGGGTGAGCAGTACTTC.